A single sample is the source of the 2 T cell receptor beta chains below, sequenced in a study of blood T cell repertoires in COVID-19. Assay used: immunoSEQ multiplex PCR; TCRdb lists only in-frame clones, some missing. Of roughly 87,000 clones in the sample, 65% to 85% are singletons; the top ten hold 17%. Source material: peripheral blood. Receptor source: a woman aged 55-70 years with acute or convalescent COVID-19.

The CDR3 sequence is CASSYSPRADGYTF. CDR3 sequence (DNA): TGTGCCAGCAGTTACTCGCCCAGGGCTGATGGCTACACCTTC. The V call is TRBV6-2 or TRBV6-3, the J call TRBJ1-2; TRBD1 is a possible D gene (5 bases). The germline gives CDR1 MNHEY, CDR2 SVGEGT. Trimming left V 0 bases short and J 6 bases short, with 11 bases between. CDR3 size: 14 residues.

This clone has just a few counts. The chain couples TRBV6-5 to TRBJ2-1, with a possible D match to TRBD1 (6 bases). Germline V lookup: CDR1 MNHEY, CDR2 SVGAGI. The CDR3 runs to 15 residues. Trimming removed 6 bases from V and 0 bases from J, with 12 bases in between. The CDR3 nucleotides read TGTGCCAGCAGATCTACAGGGCCCTCCTACAATGAGCAGTTCTTC. It encodes CASRSTGPSYNEQFF.